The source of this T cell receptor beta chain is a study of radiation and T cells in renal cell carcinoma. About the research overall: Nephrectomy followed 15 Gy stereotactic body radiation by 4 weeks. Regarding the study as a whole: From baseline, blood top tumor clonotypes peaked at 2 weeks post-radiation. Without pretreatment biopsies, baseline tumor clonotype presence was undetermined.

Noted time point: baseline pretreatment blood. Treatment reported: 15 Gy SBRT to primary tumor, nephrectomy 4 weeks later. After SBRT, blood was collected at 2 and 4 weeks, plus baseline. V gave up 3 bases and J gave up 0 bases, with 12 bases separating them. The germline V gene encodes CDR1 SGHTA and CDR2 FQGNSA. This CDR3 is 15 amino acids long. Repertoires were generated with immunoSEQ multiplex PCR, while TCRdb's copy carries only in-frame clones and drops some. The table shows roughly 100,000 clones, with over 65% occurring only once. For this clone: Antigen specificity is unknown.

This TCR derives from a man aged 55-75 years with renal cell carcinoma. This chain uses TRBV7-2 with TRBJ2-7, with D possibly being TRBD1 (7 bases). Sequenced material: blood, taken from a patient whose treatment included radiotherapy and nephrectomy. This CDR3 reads CASSLTGRSSYEQYF. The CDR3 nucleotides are TGTGCCAGCAGCTTGACAGGGAGGAGCTCCTACGAGCAGTACTTC.